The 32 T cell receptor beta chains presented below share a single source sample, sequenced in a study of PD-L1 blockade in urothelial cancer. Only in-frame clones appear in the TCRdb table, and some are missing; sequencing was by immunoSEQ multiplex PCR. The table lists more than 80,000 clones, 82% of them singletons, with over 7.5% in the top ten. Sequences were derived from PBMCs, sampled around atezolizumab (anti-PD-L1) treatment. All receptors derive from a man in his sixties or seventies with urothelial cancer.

The CDR3 sequence is CASRGLLTYEQYF. The CDR3 DNA follows: TGTGCCAGCAGGGGACTACTTACCTACGAGCAGTACTTC. The chain carries TRBV6-6 and TRBJ2-7, with 7 bases lining up with TRBD2. The CDR3 spans 13 residues. CDR1 is MNHNY and CDR2 is SVGAGI in the germline V gene (reference sequence). With V trimmed by 6 bases and J by 2 bases, 4 bases remained unmatched.

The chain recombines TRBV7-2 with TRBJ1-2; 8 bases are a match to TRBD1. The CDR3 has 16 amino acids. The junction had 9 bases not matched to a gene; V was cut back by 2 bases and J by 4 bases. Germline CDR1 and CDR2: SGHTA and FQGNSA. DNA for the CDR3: TGTGCCAGCAGCTTACAATCTACAGGGGGTGGCTATGGCTACACCTTC. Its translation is CASSLQSTGGGYGYTF. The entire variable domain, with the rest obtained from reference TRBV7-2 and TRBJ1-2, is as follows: GAGVSQSPSNKVTEKGKDVELRCDPISGHTALYWYRQSLGQGLEFLIYFQGNSAPDKSGLPSDRFSAERTGGSVSTLTIQRTQQEDSAVYLCASSLQSTGGGYGYTFGSGTRLTVV.

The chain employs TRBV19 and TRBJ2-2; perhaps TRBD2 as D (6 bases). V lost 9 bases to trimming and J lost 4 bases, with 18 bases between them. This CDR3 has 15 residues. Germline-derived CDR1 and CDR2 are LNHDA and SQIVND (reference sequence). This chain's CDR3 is CASHDGGAGTGELFF. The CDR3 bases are TGTGCCAGCCACGATGGAGGGGCGGGCACCGGGGAGCTGTTTTTT.

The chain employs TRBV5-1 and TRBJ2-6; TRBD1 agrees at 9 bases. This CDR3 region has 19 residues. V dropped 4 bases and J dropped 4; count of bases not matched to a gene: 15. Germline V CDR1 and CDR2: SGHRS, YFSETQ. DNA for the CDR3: TGCGCCAGCAGCCCAAACCCGACGGGACAGGGCAGAGGGGCCAACGTCCTGACTTTC. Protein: CASSPNPTGQGRGANVLTF.

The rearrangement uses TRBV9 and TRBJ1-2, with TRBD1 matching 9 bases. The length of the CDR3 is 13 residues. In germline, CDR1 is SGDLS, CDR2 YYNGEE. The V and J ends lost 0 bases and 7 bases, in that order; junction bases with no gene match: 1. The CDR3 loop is CASSVGDRAGYTF. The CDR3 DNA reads TGTGCCAGCAGCGTAGGGGACAGGGCTGGCTACACCTTC.

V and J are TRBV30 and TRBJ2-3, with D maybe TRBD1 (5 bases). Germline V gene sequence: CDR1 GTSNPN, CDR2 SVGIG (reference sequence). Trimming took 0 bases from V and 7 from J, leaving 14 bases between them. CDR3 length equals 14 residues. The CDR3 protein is CAWSVQAGTYTQYF. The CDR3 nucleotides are TGTGCCTGGAGTGTACAGGCTGGCACGTATACGCAGTATTTT.

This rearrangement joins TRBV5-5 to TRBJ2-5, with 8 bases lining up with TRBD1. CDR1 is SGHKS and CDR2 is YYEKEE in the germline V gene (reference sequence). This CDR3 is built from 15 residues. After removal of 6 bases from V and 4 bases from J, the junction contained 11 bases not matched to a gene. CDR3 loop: CASTPTGGLRETQYF. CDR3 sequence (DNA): TGTGCCAGCACGCCTACAGGGGGATTAAGAGAGACCCAGTACTTC.

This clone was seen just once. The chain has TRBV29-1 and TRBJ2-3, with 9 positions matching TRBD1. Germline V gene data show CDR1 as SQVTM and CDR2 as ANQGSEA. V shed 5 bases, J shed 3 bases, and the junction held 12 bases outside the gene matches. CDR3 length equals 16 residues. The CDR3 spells CSVTLQGASTTDTQYF. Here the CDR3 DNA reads TGCAGCGTTACTCTACAGGGGGCTAGCACGACAGATACGCAGTATTTT.

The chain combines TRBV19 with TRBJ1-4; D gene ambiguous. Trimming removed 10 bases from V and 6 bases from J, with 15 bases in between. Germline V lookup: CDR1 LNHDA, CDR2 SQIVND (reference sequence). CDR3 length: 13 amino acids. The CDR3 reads CATRVGRDEKLFF. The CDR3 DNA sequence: TGTGCCACCCGTGTAGGGCGGGATGAAAAACTGTTTTTT.

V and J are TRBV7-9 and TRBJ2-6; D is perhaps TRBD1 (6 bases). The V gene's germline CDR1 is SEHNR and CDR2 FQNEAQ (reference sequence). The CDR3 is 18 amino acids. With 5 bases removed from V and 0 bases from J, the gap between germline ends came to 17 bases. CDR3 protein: CASSGRLQGRSGANVLTF. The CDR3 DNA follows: TGTGCCAGCAGCGGCCGGTTACAGGGACGCTCTGGGGCCAACGTCCTGACTTTC.

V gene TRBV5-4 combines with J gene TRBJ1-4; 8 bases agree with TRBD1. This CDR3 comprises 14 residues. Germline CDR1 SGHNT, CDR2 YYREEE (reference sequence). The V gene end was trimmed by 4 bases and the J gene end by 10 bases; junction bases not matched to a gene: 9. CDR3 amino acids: CASSPGQGGGKLFF. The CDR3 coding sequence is TGTGCCAGCAGCCCAGGACAGGGAGGGGGAAAACTGTTTTTT.

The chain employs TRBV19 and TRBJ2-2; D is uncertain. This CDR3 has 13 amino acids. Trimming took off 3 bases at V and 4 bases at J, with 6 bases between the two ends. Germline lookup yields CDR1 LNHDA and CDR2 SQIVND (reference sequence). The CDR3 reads CASSMQRTGELFF. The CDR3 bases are TGTGCCAGTAGTATGCAGCGCACCGGGGAGCTGTTTTTT.

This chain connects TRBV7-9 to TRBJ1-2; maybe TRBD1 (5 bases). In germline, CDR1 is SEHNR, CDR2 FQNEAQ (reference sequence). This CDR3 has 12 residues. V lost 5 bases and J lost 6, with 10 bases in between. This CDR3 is CASSRDRDGYTF. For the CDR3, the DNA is TGTGCCAGCAGCCGCGACAGAGATGGCTACACCTTC.

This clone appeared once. CDR3 amino acids: CATTPGADYGYTF. The CDR3 bases are TGTGCCACCACACCGGGAGCGGACTATGGCTACACCTTC. J is TRBJ1-2 and V is TRBV28; no reliable D call. CDR1 is MDHEN, CDR2 SYDVKM, per germline. V was shortened by 10 bases and J by 3 bases, with 15 bases between the two germline ends. The CDR3 is 13 amino acids.

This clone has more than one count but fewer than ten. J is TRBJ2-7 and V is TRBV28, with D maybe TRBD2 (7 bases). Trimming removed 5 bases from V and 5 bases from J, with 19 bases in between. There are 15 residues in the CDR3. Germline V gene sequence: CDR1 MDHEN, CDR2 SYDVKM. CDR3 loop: CASSLSGEGRNEQYF. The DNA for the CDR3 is TGTGCCAGCAGTCTCTCAGGGGAGGGCCGGAACGAGCAGTACTTC.

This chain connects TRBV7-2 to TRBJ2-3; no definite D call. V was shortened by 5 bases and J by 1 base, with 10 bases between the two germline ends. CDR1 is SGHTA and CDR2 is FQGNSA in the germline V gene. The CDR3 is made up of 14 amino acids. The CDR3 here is CASSLGHRTDTQYF. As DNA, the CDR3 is TGTGCCAGCAGCCTCGGTCACCGCACAGATACGCAGTATTTT.

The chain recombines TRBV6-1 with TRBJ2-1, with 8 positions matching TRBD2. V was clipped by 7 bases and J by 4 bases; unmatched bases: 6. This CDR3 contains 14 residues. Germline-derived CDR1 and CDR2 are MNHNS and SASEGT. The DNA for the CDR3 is TGTGCCAGCAAGGTGTCTAGCGGGTACAATGAGCAGTTCTTC. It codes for CASKVSSGYNEQFF.

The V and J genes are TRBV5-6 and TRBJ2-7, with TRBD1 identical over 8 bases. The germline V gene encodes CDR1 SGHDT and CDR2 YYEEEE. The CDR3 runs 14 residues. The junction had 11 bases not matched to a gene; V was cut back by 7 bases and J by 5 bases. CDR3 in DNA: TGTGCCAGCGGTCTGGACAGGGCTACCCACGAGCAGTACTTC. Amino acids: CASGLDRATHEQYF.

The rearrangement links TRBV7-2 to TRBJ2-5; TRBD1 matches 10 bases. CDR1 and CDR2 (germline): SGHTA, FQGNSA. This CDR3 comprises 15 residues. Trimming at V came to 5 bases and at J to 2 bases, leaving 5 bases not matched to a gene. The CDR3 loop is CASSARTGGQETQYF. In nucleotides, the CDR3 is TGTGCCAGCAGCGCAAGGACAGGGGGTCAAGAGACCCAGTACTTC.

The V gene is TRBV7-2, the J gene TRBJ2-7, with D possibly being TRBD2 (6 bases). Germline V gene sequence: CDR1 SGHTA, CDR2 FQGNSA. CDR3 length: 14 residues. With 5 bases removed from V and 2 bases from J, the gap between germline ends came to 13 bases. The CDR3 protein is CASSRRLEPYEQYF. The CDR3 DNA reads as TGTGCCAGCAGCCGGCGACTAGAACCCTACGAGCAGTACTTC.

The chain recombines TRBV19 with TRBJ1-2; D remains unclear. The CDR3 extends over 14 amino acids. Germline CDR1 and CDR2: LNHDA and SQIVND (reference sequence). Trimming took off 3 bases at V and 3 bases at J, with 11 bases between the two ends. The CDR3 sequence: CASSIKRVDYGYTF. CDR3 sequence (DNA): TGTGCCAGTAGTATTAAGAGGGTAGACTATGGCTACACCTTC. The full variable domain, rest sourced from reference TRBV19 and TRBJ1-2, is DGGITQSPKYLFRKEGQNVTLSCEQNLNHDAMYWYRQDPGQGLRLIYYSQIVNDFQKGDIAEGYSVSREKKESFPLTVTSAQKNPTAFYLCASSIKRVDYGYTFGSGTRLTVV.

The CDR3 loop is CASSFRRGINTEAFF. The DNA for the CDR3 is TGTGCCAGCAGCTTTAGACGGGGAATCAACACTGAAGCTTTCTTT. This chain joins TRBV7-8 and TRBJ1-1; D is undetermined. Germline CDR1 reads SGHVS; CDR2 reads FQNEAQ. Trimming took off 3 bases at V and 2 bases at J, with 13 bases between the two ends. The CDR3 length is 15 residues.

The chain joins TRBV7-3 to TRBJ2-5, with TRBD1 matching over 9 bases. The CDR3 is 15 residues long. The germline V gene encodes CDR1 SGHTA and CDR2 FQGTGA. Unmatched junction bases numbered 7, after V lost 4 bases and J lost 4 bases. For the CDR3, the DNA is TGTGCCAGCAGCTGGACAGGGGACATAGGAGAGACCCAGTACTTC. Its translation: CASSWTGDIGETQYF.

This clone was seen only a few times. CDR3 protein: CASSPETGEHYGYTF. Written as DNA, the CDR3 is TGTGCCAGCAGCCCAGAGACAGGGGAACACTATGGCTACACCTTC. V is TRBV5-4 and J is TRBJ1-2; 8 bases are shared with TRBD1. The V and J ends lost 4 bases and 3 bases, in that order; junction bases with no gene match: 8. This CDR3 is 15 amino acids long. Looked up from germline, CDR1 is SGHNT and CDR2 is YYREEE (reference sequence).

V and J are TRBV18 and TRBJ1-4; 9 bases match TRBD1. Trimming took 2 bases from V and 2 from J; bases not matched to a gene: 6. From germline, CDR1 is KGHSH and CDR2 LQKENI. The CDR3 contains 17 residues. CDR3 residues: CASSPEDRGITNEKLFF. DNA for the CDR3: TGTGCCAGCTCACCAGAGGACAGGGGAATTACTAATGAAAAACTGTTTTTT.

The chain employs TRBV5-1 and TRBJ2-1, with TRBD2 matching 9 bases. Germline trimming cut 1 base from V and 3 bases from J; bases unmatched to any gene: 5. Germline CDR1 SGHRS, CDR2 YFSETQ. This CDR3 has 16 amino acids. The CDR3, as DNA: TGCGCCAGCAGCTTGAGTAGCGGGAGTCTCTACAATGAGCAGTTCTTC. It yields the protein CASSLSSGSLYNEQFF.

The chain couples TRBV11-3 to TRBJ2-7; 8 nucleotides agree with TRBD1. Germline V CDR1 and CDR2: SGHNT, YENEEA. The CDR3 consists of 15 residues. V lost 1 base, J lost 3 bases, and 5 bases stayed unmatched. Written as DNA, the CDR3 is TGTGCCAGCAGCTTAGGGGCAGGGGGCAACTACGAGCAGTACTTC. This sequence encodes CASSLGAGGNYEQYF. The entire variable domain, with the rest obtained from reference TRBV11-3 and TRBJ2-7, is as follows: EAGVVQSPRYKIIEKKQPVAFWCNPISGHNTLYWYLQNLGQGPELLIRYENEEAVDDSQLPKDRFSAERLKGVDSTLKIQPAELGDSAVYLCASSLGAGGNYEQYFGPGTRLTVT.

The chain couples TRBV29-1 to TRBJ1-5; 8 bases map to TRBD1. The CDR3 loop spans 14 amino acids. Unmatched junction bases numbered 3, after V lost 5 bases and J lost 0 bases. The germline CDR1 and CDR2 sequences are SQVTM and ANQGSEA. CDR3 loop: CSVLDRGSNQPQHF. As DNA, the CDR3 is TGCAGCGTTCTCGACAGGGGTAGCAATCAGCCCCAGCATTTT.

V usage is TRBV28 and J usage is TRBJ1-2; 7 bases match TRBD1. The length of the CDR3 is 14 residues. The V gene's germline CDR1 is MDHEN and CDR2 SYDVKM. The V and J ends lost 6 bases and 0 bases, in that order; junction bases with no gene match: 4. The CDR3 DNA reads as TGTGCCAGCAGGGCAGGGGGGTCTAACTATGGCTACACCTTC. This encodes CASRAGGSNYGYTF.

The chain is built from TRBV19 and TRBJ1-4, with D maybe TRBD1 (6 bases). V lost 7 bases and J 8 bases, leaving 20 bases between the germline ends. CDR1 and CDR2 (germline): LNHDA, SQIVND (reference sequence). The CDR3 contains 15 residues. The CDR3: CASTSRGGSNEKLFF. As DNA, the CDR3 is TGTGCCAGTACCTCAAGGGGGGGGAGTAACGAAAAACTGTTTTTT.

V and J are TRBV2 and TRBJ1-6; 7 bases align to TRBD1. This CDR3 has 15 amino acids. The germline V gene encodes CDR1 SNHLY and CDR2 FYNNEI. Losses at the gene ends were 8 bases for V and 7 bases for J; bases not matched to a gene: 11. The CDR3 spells CASSLPGQQNSPLHF. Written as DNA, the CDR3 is TGTGCCAGCTCTCTGCCGGGACAGCAAAATTCACCCCTCCACTTT.

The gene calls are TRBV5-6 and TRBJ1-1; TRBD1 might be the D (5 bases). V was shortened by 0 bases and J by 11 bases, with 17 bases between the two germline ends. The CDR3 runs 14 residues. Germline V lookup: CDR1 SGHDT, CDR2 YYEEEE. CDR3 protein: CASSLELTGISAFF. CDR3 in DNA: TGTGCCAGCAGCTTGGAACTTACAGGAATTTCGGCTTTCTTT.